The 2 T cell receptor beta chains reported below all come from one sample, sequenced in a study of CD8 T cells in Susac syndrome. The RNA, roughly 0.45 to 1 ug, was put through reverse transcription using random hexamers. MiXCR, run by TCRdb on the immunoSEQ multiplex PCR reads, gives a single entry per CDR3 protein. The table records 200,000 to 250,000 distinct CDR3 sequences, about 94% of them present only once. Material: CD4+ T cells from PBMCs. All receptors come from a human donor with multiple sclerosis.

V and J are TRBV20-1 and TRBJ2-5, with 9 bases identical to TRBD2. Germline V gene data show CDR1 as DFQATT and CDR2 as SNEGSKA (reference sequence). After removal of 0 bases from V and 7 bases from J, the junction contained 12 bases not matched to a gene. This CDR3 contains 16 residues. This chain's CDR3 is CSARDQGGSGRGTQYF. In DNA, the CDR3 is TGCAGTGCTAGAGATCAGGGGGGTAGCGGGAGAGGGACCCAGTACTTC.

CDR3 sequence: CSAQREGLNTEAFF. For the CDR3, the DNA is TGCAGTGCACAAAGGGAGGGATTGAACACTGAAGCTTTCTTT. The V call is TRBV20-1, the J call TRBJ1-1, with D hard to call. Germline-derived CDR1 and CDR2 are DFQATT and SNEGSKA (reference sequence). The CDR3 has 14 residues. The V and J ends lost 6 bases and 0 bases respectively, with 14 bases between them.